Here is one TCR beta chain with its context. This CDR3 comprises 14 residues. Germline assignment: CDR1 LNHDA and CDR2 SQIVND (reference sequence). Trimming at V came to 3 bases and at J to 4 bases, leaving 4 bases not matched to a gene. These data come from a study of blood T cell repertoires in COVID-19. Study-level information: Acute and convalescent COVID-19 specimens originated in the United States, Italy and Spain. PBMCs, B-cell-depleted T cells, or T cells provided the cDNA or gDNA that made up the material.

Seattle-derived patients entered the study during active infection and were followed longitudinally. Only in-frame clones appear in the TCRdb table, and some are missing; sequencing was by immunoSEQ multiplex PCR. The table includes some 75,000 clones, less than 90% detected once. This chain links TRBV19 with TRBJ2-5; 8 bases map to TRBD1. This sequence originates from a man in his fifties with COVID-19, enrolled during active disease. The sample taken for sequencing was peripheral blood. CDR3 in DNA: TGTGCCAGTAGTATTGGGACAGGCTTAGAGACCCAGTACTTC. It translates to CASSIGTGLETQYF.